This record concerns one TCR beta chain sequence. This receptor's antigen is unknown. Base qualities are not at hand, and no much larger clone is one base apart. These data come from a study of blood T cell repertoires in COVID-19 (dated by TCRdb to the early 2020s). Study-level background: The collaborator samples originated in the United States, Italy and Spain and spanned the acute and convalescent phases of COVID-19. The material from the prospective study consisted of cDNA or gDNA derived from T cells, B-cell-depleted T cells, or PBMCs. Subjects who had been exposed to COVID-19, were actively infected with it, or had recovered from it provided the deeply sampled blood TCRbeta repertoires that made up the dataset. The repertoires were released in a freely available public database meant as a resource for research on the immune response to SARS-CoV-2. The samples were drawn from the first 160 participants of the ongoing ImmuneRACE study and from over a thousand subjects provided by 6 global collaborators. Nearly every sample came with metadata listing a de-identified subject ID, COVID-19 status, age in years and sex. HLA class I and class II types, where available, came from metadata supplied by the sample provider rather than from assay-based typing.

Participants in the prospective study were enrolled through a virtual design, were aged about 18 to 90 years, and lived in about two dozen United States geographic areas. Cohort assignment in the prospective study relied on participant-reported clinical history from a screening survey and a study questionnaire. Recovered participants in ImmuneRACE Cohort 3 were defined as having two consecutive negative NP/OP PCR tests, clearance from a healthcare professional, or resolution of symptoms. In the prospective study, mobile phlebotomists collected whole blood, serum and a nasopharyngeal or oropharyngeal swab from each participant. Prospective study participants could optionally give additional blood draws and questionnaires over an approximately 2-month period. Prospective study blood samples were shipped either frozen or at room temperature before DNA extraction. From the cysteine up to the phenylalanine, the CDR3 has a length of 14 residues. Only the CDR3 DNA stays, 42 bases, in frame from base 1. The germline V gene (reference sequence) supplies CDR1 LGHDT and CDR2 YNNKEL. V is cut back by 1 base and J by 8 bases, with 4 bases in the junction unmatched.

Overall study outcomes, separate from this receptor: The amount of clinical and demographic metadata varied by source and participant and was provided uncurated.

TCRbeta CDR3 regions were amplified from genomic DNA using the immunoSEQ Assay, a bias-controlled multiplex PCR. Under the source paper's analysis protocol: Within the assay, amplification of reference gene primers was used to estimate how many nucleated cells each sample contained. To quantify the absolute abundance of each unique TCRbeta CDR3 rearrangement, sequence reads were collapsed and filtered. Productive Simpson clonality was computed per sample as the square root of Simpson's diversity index over productive rearrangements. The source is immuneACCESS, and TCRdb retained only in-frame sequences with V and J called. Part of the clones is not carried over; for the studies checked, unresolved V genes explain less than half of this, and the remainder is unexplained. The V and J calls and clone size come from that table; D and trimming were worked out from the DNA. Recorded for this sample are about 270,000 clones; about 89% of them occurred a single time. The ten largest clones represent less than 3% of the sample.

The TCR originated in a woman aged 18-35 years who had recovered from COVID-19. Here the chain combines TRBV3-1 (or the pseudogene TRBV3-2) and TRBJ1-4, and TRBD1 matches 7 of the central bases. Material: PBMCs or T cells enriched from blood (not recorded which). The DNA sequence reads TGTGCCAGCAGCCAAGCAGGGGGAGAGGAAAAACTGTTTTTT. This gives the protein CASSQAGGEEKLFF.